This T cell receptor (beta chain) came from a study of persistence of HIV-infected CD4 T cells. The immunoSEQ assay was version 4, run in survey mode. Assay: immunoSEQ multiplex PCR; the TCRdb copy retains only in-frame clones and omits some. The data contain 64,000 or so clones, 65% to 75% of them seen just once; the ten biggest clones take up 1.7%. This clone was counted a few times. The antigen is undetermined. V lost 0 bases and J lost 2, with 3 bases in between. This CDR3 comprises 13 residues. CDR1 and CDR2 from the germline V gene are KGHSH and LQKENI. Cells were stimulated with overlapping HIV-1 Gag 15-mer peptides. CD40L/CD69 double-negative CD45RO-high memory CD4+ T cells were collected. PBMCs were depleted of CD8+ T cells before stimulation.

The origin of this receptor is an adult man with HIV who was CMV-seropositive. V gene TRBV18 combines with J gene TRBJ2-3; D not resolved. The specimen comprised CD4+ T cells sorted from PBMCs after approximately 20-hour stimulation, sampled from a patient who received antiretroviral therapy. As DNA, the CDR3 is TGTGCCAGCTCACCACCGGCCACAGATACGCAGTATTTT. Amino acids: CASSPPATDTQYF.